One TCR beta chain is described in this entry. No antigen is known for it. This entry is derived from a study of cytotoxic CD8 clonotypes in ibrutinib-treated CLL. Study-wide background: Response material was collected after a median about 12 months of treatment, range 6 to 36. When averaged across all of the samples, the counts came to 255,043 productive templates and more than 85,000 productive rearrangements.

Notes on the study in general: Sustained-remission patients were sampled at different times than progressing patients were. In comparison with age-matched healthy donors, baseline clonality was higher and tracked circulating CD8+ T-cell counts.

Repertoires were generated with immunoSEQ multiplex PCR, while TCRdb's copy carries only in-frame clones and drops some. The repertoire includes under 150,000 clones, around four fifths of them detected once, and roughly 3.3% sits in the top ten. The sample here was PBMCs, taken after 24 months of ibrutinib treatment. The TCR originated in a human donor with chronic lymphocytic leukemia.

The CDR3, as DNA: TGCGCCAGCAGTTCTGGGACAGGGGGCGTAGGAACCGGGGAGCTGTTTTTT. This gives the protein CASSSGTGGVGTGELFF. J is TRBJ2-2 and V is TRBV5-1; 12 positions match TRBD1. Germline V gives CDR1 SGHRS, CDR2 YFSETQ. The CDR3 is 17 residues long. The junction had 10 bases not matched to a gene; V was cut back by 5 bases and J by 5 bases.